The 26 T cell receptor beta chains listed next were all sequenced from one sample in a study of cytomegalovirus exposure and HLA in healthy donors. Use of 60 Vbeta and 13 Jbeta primers characterized the PCR. Some clones are missing from TCRdb's copy, which holds only in-frame ones; the method was immunoSEQ multiplex PCR. Seen here are some 130,000 clones, 66% observed once, and the top ten hold around 1.6%. Sequencing was done on a sample of PBMCs. These receptors came from a human donor in good health.

The V call is TRBV28, the J call TRBJ2-2; 10 nucleotides line up with TRBD2. Unmatched junction bases numbered 10, after V lost 8 bases and J lost 7 bases. Germline lookup yields CDR1 MDHEN and CDR2 SYDVKM. The CDR3 is made up of 15 amino acids. The CDR3 loop reads CASGSSSGSLGELFF. In DNA, the CDR3 is TGTGCCAGCGGATCGTCTAGCGGGAGTCTCGGGGAGCTGTTTTTT.

V gene TRBV29-1 combines with J gene TRBJ2-3, with 7 bases identical to TRBD2. The CDR3 covers 14 residues. Losses at the gene ends were 2 bases for V and 2 bases for J; bases not matched to a gene: 4. Germline V gene data show CDR1 as SQVTM and CDR2 as ANQGSEA. The CDR3 DNA follows: TGCAGCGTTGAATATCTAGCGGACACAGATACGCAGTATTTT. This encodes CSVEYLADTDTQYF.

The rearrangement links TRBV11-1 to TRBJ1-2, with 7 bases matching TRBD1. CDR1 and CDR2 from the germline V gene are SGHAT and FQDESV (reference sequence). V trimming: 2 bases; J trimming: 3 bases; junction bases outside the gene matches: 9. The CDR3 loop spans 16 amino acids. The CDR3 coding sequence is TGTGCCAGCAGCTTAACGTCTGGGGACAGTCACTATGGCTACACCTTC. Its protein is CASSLTSGDSHYGYTF.

The sample holds a few counts of this clone. This chain uses TRBV6-5 with TRBJ1-1; possibly TRBD1 for D (5 bases). Trimming took off 5 bases at V and 8 bases at J, with 9 bases between the two ends. There are 11 residues in the CDR3. Germline CDR1 is MNHEY and CDR2 is SVGAGI. DNA for the CDR3: TGTGCCAGCAGTCGCAGGGAAGAAGCTTTCTTT. The encoded protein is CASSRREEAFF.

The chain has TRBV18 and TRBJ2-7, with unresolved D. The CDR3 runs to 13 residues. V was clipped by 0 bases and J by 5 bases, with 8 bases between them. Germline V gene lookup returns CDR1 KGHSH and CDR2 LQKENI. The DNA of the CDR3 is TGTGCCAGCTCACCACCAAATGGGCACGAGCAGTACTTC. Translation gives CASSPPNGHEQYF. The entire variable domain, with the rest obtained from reference TRBV18 and TRBJ2-7, is as follows: NAGVMQNPRHLVRRRGQEARLRCSPMKGHSHVYWYRQLPEEGLKFMVYLQKENIIDESGMPKERFSAEFPKEGPSILRIQQVVRGDSAAYFCASSPPNGHEQYFGPGTRLTVT.

The chain carries TRBV27 and TRBJ2-1, with 7 bases lining up with TRBD2. The V and J ends lost 6 bases and 7 bases, in that order; junction bases with no gene match: 3. Germline-derived CDR1 and CDR2 are MNHEY and SMNVEV (reference sequence). This CDR3 spans 12 amino acids. The CDR3 loop reads CASRGGKNEQFF. The CDR3 coding sequence is TGTGCCAGCAGGGGAGGGAAAAATGAGCAGTTCTTC.

CDR3 amino acids: CASTDRENTGELFF. CDR3 DNA sequence: TGTGCCAGCACCGACAGGGAGAACACCGGGGAGCTGTTTTTT. The chain links TRBV7-8 to TRBJ2-2, with 7 bases fitting TRBD1. Per germline, CDR1 SGHVS and CDR2 FQNEAQ. The CDR3 spans 14 residues. Germline trimming cut 7 bases from V and 1 base from J; bases unmatched to any gene: 3.

The V call is TRBV7-9, the J call TRBJ2-1, with D tentatively TRBD2 (6 bases). Trimming pared 10 bases from V and 4 bases from J, leaving 17 bases between. The CDR3 has 14 amino acids. Germline V lookup: CDR1 SEHNR, CDR2 FQNEAQ (reference sequence). The CDR3 nucleotides are TGTGCCATTCCGAACAGGCGGGGATACAATGAGCAGTTCTTC. This encodes CAIPNRRGYNEQFF.

There are a few counts of this clone. This sequence joins TRBV7-3 and TRBJ2-3; TRBD1 is a possible D gene (6 bases). The germline V gene encodes CDR1 SGHTA and CDR2 FQGTGA. V gave up 5 bases and J gave up 0 bases, with 15 bases separating them. The length of the CDR3 is 16 residues. As DNA, the CDR3 is TGTGCCAGCAGCATTACCGGGACAAAAAGCACAGATACGCAGTATTTT. Its translation is CASSITGTKSTDTQYF. The full variable domain, with the rest looked up from reference TRBV7-3 and TRBJ2-3, is GAGVSQTPSNKVTEKGKYVELRCDPISGHTALYWYRQSLGQGPEFLIYFQGTGAADDSGLPNDRFFAVRPEGSVSTLKIQRTERGDSAVYLCASSITGTKSTDTQYFGPGTRLTVL.

This clone was seen a few times. The rearrangement uses TRBV23-1 and TRBJ2-5; the D gene is possibly TRBD2 (6 bases). TRBV23-1 is an ORF; its function is uncertain. V lost 7 bases, J lost 1 base, and 10 bases lay in between. The CDR3 runs to 13 residues. In DNA, the CDR3 is TGCGCCAGCACGGGAGAGGGCCAAGAGACCCAGTACTTC. The encoded protein is CASTGEGQETQYF.

The rearrangement uses TRBV11-2 and TRBJ2-1; 9 nucleotides align to TRBD2. This CDR3 comprises 18 residues. Germline CDR1 and CDR2: SGHAT and FQNNGV. V lost 1 base and J lost 1; bases outside the gene matches: 8. This CDR3 reads CASSLVRLAGQSYNEQFF. The CDR3 DNA reads TGTGCCAGCAGCTTAGTCCGGCTAGCGGGACAATCCTACAATGAGCAGTTCTTC.

This clone was seen a handful of times. The CDR3, as DNA: TGTGCCATCAGTGAGTCCGAGCGACAGCAGTTCTTC. As protein: CAISESERQQFF. The chain uses TRBV10-3 and TRBJ2-1; D unclear. The CDR3 is 12 residues long. Germline CDR1 reads ENHRY; CDR2 reads SYGVKD. V dropped 0 bases and J dropped 11 bases, with 8 bases sitting between them.

The chain employs TRBV4-1 and TRBJ1-5; 7 nucleotides line up with TRBD1. CDR3 length equals 15 residues. J was trimmed by 5 bases and V by 3 bases; bases with no gene match: 7. Germline loops: CDR1 MGHRA, CDR2 YSYEKL. CDR3 nucleotides: TGCGCCAGCAGCCAGGATAACAGGGGCTATCAGCCCCAGCATTTT. It is translated as CASSQDNRGYQPQHF.

The J gene is TRBJ1-1, the V gene TRBV7-2; 9 positions match TRBD1. This CDR3 has 19 amino acids. Germline trimming cut 2 bases from V and 6 bases from J; bases unmatched to any gene: 19. Germline V lookup: CDR1 SGHTA, CDR2 FQGNSA. In DNA form, the CDR3 reads TGTGCCAGCAGCTTAAACCATCTCCTCACAATACAGGGGGCAGCTGAAGCTTTCTTT. Protein: CASSLNHLLTIQGAAEAFF.

This chain connects TRBV27 to TRBJ2-2; 9 bases are a match to TRBD2. V was clipped by 3 bases and J by 2 bases; unmatched bases: 4. The CDR3 consists of 16 residues. Germline lookup yields CDR1 MNHEY and CDR2 SMNVEV (reference sequence). DNA for the CDR3: TGTGCCAGCAGTTTCGCGACTAGCGGAAACACCGGGGAGCTGTTTTTT. Translated, it gives CASSFATSGNTGELFF.

This chain connects TRBV11-2 to TRBJ2-3; 7 nucleotides line up with TRBD2. Germline V gene lookup returns CDR1 SGHAT and CDR2 FQNNGV. There are 15 residues in the CDR3. After removal of 1 base from V and 1 base from J, the junction contained 2 bases not matched to a gene. The CDR3: CASSLAGGGTDTQYF. CDR3 DNA sequence: TGTGCCAGCAGCTTAGCGGGAGGAGGCACAGATACGCAGTATTTT.

The genes are TRBV5-1 and TRBJ2-7; TRBD1 matches 11 bases. The V segment lost 3 bases and the J segment 3 bases; nucleotides outside the gene matches: 5. Germline CDR1 and CDR2: SGHRS and YFSETQ. The CDR3 covers 15 residues. CDR3 residues: CASSWTGGLDYEQYF. The CDR3 DNA reads TGCGCCAGCAGCTGGACAGGGGGCTTGGACTACGAGCAGTACTTC.

This clone was seen more than once but under ten times. The chain couples TRBV10-1 to TRBJ2-3; 9 positions agree with TRBD2. Germline trimming cut 3 bases from V and 5 bases from J; bases unmatched to any gene: 6. The CDR3 totals 15 residues. The germline CDR1 and CDR2 sequences are WNHNN and SYGVQD (reference sequence). The CDR3 is CASSDSGSSVDTQYF. The CDR3 DNA reads as TGCGCCAGCAGTGATAGCGGGAGTTCTGTAGATACGCAGTATTTT.

V usage is TRBV15 and J usage is TRBJ2-5; D perhaps matches TRBD1 (5 bases). The CDR3 covers 12 residues. V gave up 3 bases and J gave up 5 bases, with 7 bases separating them. Germline V CDR1 and CDR2: LNHNV, YYDKDF (reference sequence). CDR3 bases: TGTGCCACCAGCAGGGGGCGGGAGACCCAGTACTTC. Translated, it gives CATSRGRETQYF.

The chain employs TRBV9 and TRBJ2-2; D perhaps matches TRBD2 (5 bases). Trimming removed 1 base from V and 5 bases from J, with 9 bases in between. In germline, CDR1 is SGDLS, CDR2 YYNGEE. The CDR3 spans 14 residues. CDR3 loop: CASSVSGGTGELFF. The CDR3 DNA reads TGTGCCAGCAGCGTATCGGGCGGGACCGGGGAGCTGTTTTTT.

This chain uses TRBV7-2 with TRBJ2-7; TRBD2 is a possible D gene (6 bases). Germline CDR1 is SGHTA and CDR2 is FQGNSA. The CDR3 totals 19 residues. Trimming removed 3 bases at V and 0 bases at J, with 24 bases between. The CDR3 coding sequence is TGTGCCAGCAGCTTCGACGGACCGACTAGAGCGCGGAGCTCCTACGAGCAGTACTTC. This codes for CASSFDGPTRARSSYEQYF.

This clone has more than one count but fewer than ten. The chain carries TRBV19 and TRBJ1-1; D is perhaps TRBD1 (6 bases). This CDR3 region has 16 residues. Germline values: CDR1 LNHDA, CDR2 SQIVND (reference sequence). V lost 3 bases, J lost 0 bases, and 14 bases lay in between. DNA for the CDR3: TGTGCCAGTAGTATGGGCAGGGGCGCCTTGAACACTGAAGCTTTCTTT. This codes for CASSMGRGALNTEAFF.

V and J are TRBV4-1 and TRBJ2-3, with 8 bases identical to TRBD2. The CDR3 contains 15 residues. The germline V gene encodes CDR1 MGHRA and CDR2 YSYEKL. The junction had 13 bases not matched to a gene; V was cut back by 1 base and J by 13 bases. The CDR3 DNA sequence: TGCGCCAGCAGCCAAGGCTATGATGGCGGGACTAGGAAGTATTTT. Its protein is CASSQGYDGGTRKYF.

This chain links TRBV5-6 with TRBJ1-1; D remains ambiguous. CDR1 is SGHDT and CDR2 is YYEEEE in the germline V gene. V lost 2 bases, J lost 0 bases, and 8 bases lay in between. The CDR3 is made up of 14 amino acids. As DNA, the CDR3 is TGTGCCAGCAGCTTCCGGCGGTTGAACACTGAAGCTTTCTTT. Protein sequence: CASSFRRLNTEAFF.

The rearrangement links TRBV28 to TRBJ2-3; 8 positions match TRBD2. With 3 bases clipped from V and 0 bases from J, the junction kept 5 bases outside the gene matches. The CDR3 consists of 16 residues. Germline V gene sequence: CDR1 MDHEN, CDR2 SYDVKM. The CDR3 region is CASSFVAGLSTDTQYF. The CDR3 coding sequence is TGTGCCAGCAGTTTCGTAGCGGGGCTTAGCACAGATACGCAGTATTTT.

There are a few counts of this clone. This chain links TRBV19 with TRBJ2-2; D uncertain. V dropped 6 bases and J dropped 6 bases, with 8 bases sitting between them. The germline V gene encodes CDR1 LNHDA and CDR2 SQIVND (reference sequence). The CDR3 extends over 12 amino acids. CDR3 DNA: TGTGCCAGTAGCGAAGAGCCCGGGGAGCTGTTTTTT. Amino acid sequence: CASSEEPGELFF. The full variable domain, completed using reference TRBV19 and TRBJ2-2, is DGGITQSPKYLFRKEGQNVTLSCEQNLNHDAMYWYRQDPGQGLRLIYYSQIVNDFQKGDIAEGYSVSREKKESFPLTVTSAQKNPTAFYLCASSEEPGELFFGEGSRLTVL.